Listed below are T cell receptor beta chains from one sample, sequenced in a study of T cell repertoires in cytomegalovirus infection. TCRdb reprocessed the reads via MiXCR and lists one record per CDR3 protein. The sample records about 150,000 distinct CDR3 sequences, about 25% being singletons. Material: PBMCs. These receptor sequences come from a human donor in good health (CMV status not recorded). Some clones in this sample may be carry-over from other donors' samples. CDR3s include the opening cysteine and the closing phenylalanine or tryptophan. A D gene is named only where the DNA matches it firmly. Not every row has a clone size; where given, it reads once, few, many or a size class.

J	D	V	size	length	DNA	CDR3
TRBJ2-5	-	TRBV5-1	-	14	TGCGCCAGCAGCTTAACCCCGTGGGGGGAGACCCAGTACTTC	CASSLTPWGETQYF
TRBJ2-2	TRBD2	TRBV11-1	-	16	TGTGCCAGCAGCGCGAGGGAGGGATTAAACACCGGGGAGCTGTTTTTT	CASSAREGLNTGELFF
TRBJ2-3	TRBD1	TRBV20-1	few	16	TGCAGTGCCAGTTCTTTTACAGGGGGTCCAGCAGATACGCAGTATTTT	CSASSFTGGPADTQYF
TRBJ2-3	-	TRBV6-5	few	14	TGTGCCAGCAGTACTCGACCCCTCACAGATACGCAGTATTTT	CASSTRPLTDTQYF
TRBJ2-7	-	TRBV27	-	15	TGTGCCAGCAGTTGGGCCCAGGCTGGCTCCTACGAGCAGTACTTC	CASSWAQAGSYEQYF
TRBJ2-3	-	TRBV2	-	14	TGTGCCAGCAGTGATAGGGGGGGCGCAGATACGCAGTATTTT	CASSDRGGADTQYF
TRBJ2-5	TRBD2	TRBV6-2/TRBV6-3	few	15	TGTGCCAGCAGTTTTATAGCGGGAGTACAAGAGACCCAGTACTTC	CASSFIAGVQETQYF
TRBJ2-1	TRBD2	TRBV6-2/TRBV6-3	-	14	TGTGCCAGCAGTGAATACCGCGGGGGGCCAGAGCAGTTCTTC	CASSEYRGGPEQFF
TRBJ2-5	TRBD1	TRBV5-4	-	14	TGTGCCAGCAGCTCGTCCGGGACAGCCTTTATTCAGTACTTC	CASSSSGTAFIQYF
TRBJ2-1	-	TRBV7-8	many	16	TGTGCCAGCAGCTTACGTAAGGTAGCGGAAGACAATGAGCAGTTCTTC	CASSLRKVAEDNEQFF
TRBJ1-1	-	TRBV7-2	many	14	TGTGCCAGCACTATGGGGGGCCAGACCACCGAAGCTTTCTTT	CASTMGGQTTEAFF
TRBJ1-1	-	TRBV27	-	13	TGTGCCAGCAGTTTTTCAGGGGTGACTGAAGCTTTCTTT	CASSFSGVTEAFF
TRBJ2-3	TRBD2	TRBV28	many	16	TGTGCCAGCAGTTTAGAGCGGGGGGTCCGCACAGATACGCAGTATTTT	CASSLERGVRTDTQYF
TRBJ1-5	-	TRBV27	-	14	TGTGCCAGCAGTTCCCGGGGTTACCATCAGCCCCAGCATTTT	CASSSRGYHQPQHF
TRBJ2-2	-	TRBV28	-	15	TGTGCCAGCATTGGACTCCGGACAGCCACCGGGGAGCTGTTTTTT	CASIGLRTATGELFF
TRBJ2-1	TRBD2	TRBV20-1	few	17	TGCAGTGCTAGAGCCCTGGGCGGGAGGGGAGGTGTCTATGAGCAGTTCTTC	CSARALGGRGGVYEQFF
TRBJ1-1	TRBD1	TRBV19	many	14	TGTGCCAGTACCCCTTTGACAGGGAGCACTGAAGCTTTCTTT	CASTPLTGSTEAFF
TRBJ2-5	-	TRBV5-6	-	10	TGTGCCAGCAGCTTGGAGACCCAGTACTTC	CASSLETQYF
TRBJ1-6	-	TRBV6-1	-	12	TGTGCCAGCGGGGTGGGTAATTCACCCCTCCACTTT	CASGVGNSPLHF
TRBJ1-2	-	TRBV7-8	many	12	TGTGCCAGCAGCGTGGACGGCTATGGCTACACCTTC	CASSVDGYGYTF
TRBJ2-3	-	TRBV20-1	-	16	TGCAGTGCTAGGGACTACTCCAAGGGCAGTGCAGATACGCAGTATTTT	CSARDYSKGSADTQYF
TRBJ2-1	TRBD1	TRBV11-1	few	15	TGTGCCAGCAGCTTAGGGACAGGGGAGGCGTATAAGCAGTTCTTC	CASSLGTGEAYKQFF
TRBJ2-7	-	TRBV5-5	-	12	TGTGCCAGCAGCCAGGACCTCTACGAGCAGTACTTC	CASSQDLYEQYF
TRBJ2-7	-	TRBV20-1	many	14	TGCAGTGCTTCCGCCGAGTTTTCCCTGTACGAGCAGTACTTC	CSASAEFSLYEQYF
TRBJ2-1	TRBD2	TRBV9	few	15	TGTGCCAGCAGCATCGGGACTAGCGATTGGAATGAGCAGTTCTTC	CASSIGTSDWNEQFF
TRBJ1-1	TRBD1	TRBV28	-	13	TGTGCCACTCTGAACAGGGGCAACACTGAAGCTTTCTTT	CATLNRGNTEAFF
TRBJ2-4	-	TRBV6-6	few	16	TGTGCCAGCAGTTACTGGGCTGGGAAAGCCAAAAACATTCAGTACTTC	CASSYWAGKAKNIQYF
TRBJ1-5	-	TRBV6-2/TRBV6-3	many	15	TGTGCCAGCAGTTACGGGGGACCGAGCAATCAGCCCCAGCATTTT	CASSYGGPSNQPQHF
TRBJ2-7	TRBD2	TRBV5-1	-	16	TGCGCCAGCAGCTTTTCCCGGGGTAGCGGGACCTACGAGCAGTACTTC	CASSFSRGSGTYEQYF
TRBJ2-7	-	TRBV29-1	-	12	TGCAGCGTTCGTGAGCTGACGAACGAGCAGTACTTC	CSVRELTNEQYF
TRBJ2-5	-	TRBV7-9	few	16	TGTGCCAGCAGCCCTATCCCCCGGACAGCACAAGAGACCCAGTACTTC	CASSPIPRTAQETQYF
TRBJ2-7	TRBD1	TRBV24-1	-	12	TGTGCCACGACAGGGCTCAACTACGAGCAGTACTTC	CATTGLNYEQYF
TRBJ2-7	-	TRBV28	-	13	TGTGCCAGCAGTTTGTGGGGGCGGGACGAGCAGTACTTC	CASSLWGRDEQYF